A single sample is the source of the 32 T cell receptor beta chains below, sequenced in a study of blood T cell repertoires in COVID-19. This table comes from immunoSEQ multiplex PCR, and its TCRdb copy is limited to in-frame clones, with some not included. Here the sample spans just under 300,000 clones, approximately 86% being singletons. The sequencing sample was made of peripheral blood. These receptors came from a man between 65 and 85 years old with acute or convalescent COVID-19.

This sequence joins TRBV6-6 and TRBJ1-5; D may be TRBD1 (5 bases). V lost 6 bases and J 1 base, leaving 10 bases between the germline ends. CDR3 length: 14 residues. Germline assignment: CDR1 MNHNY and CDR2 SVGAGI (reference sequence). CDR3 in amino acids: CASRPAGSNQPQHF. As DNA, the CDR3 is TGTGCCAGCAGACCAGCAGGGAGCAATCAGCCCCAGCATTTT.

This clone was detected only once. The CDR3 spells CASSPNTDTQYF. The CDR3 DNA reads as TGTGCCAGCAGCCCCAACACAGATACGCAGTATTTT. The chain uses TRBV4-2 and TRBJ2-3; D is undetermined. V was shortened by 4 bases and J by 2 bases, with 4 bases between the two germline ends. This CDR3 region has 12 residues. The germline CDR1 and CDR2 sequences are LGHNA and YNFKEQ.

The chain uses TRBV19 and TRBJ1-3, with D perhaps matching TRBD1 (6 bases). Trimming took off 5 bases at V and 4 bases at J, with 15 bases between the two ends. The CDR3 loop spans 15 amino acids. CDR1 is LNHDA and CDR2 is SQIVND in the germline V gene (reference sequence). This CDR3 is CASSPPGGTGNTIYF. The CDR3 DNA is TGTGCCAGTAGTCCCCCCGGGGGGACAGGAAACACCATATATTTT.

The V call is TRBV5-6, the J call TRBJ1-2, with 8 bases matching TRBD1. Germline trimming cut 4 bases from V and 4 bases from J; bases unmatched to any gene: 12. The CDR3 has 16 residues. From germline, CDR1 is SGHDT and CDR2 YYEEEE. CDR3 sequence: CASSLYSGQGGYGYTF. For the CDR3, the DNA is TGTGCCAGCAGCCTCTACTCCGGACAGGGAGGCTATGGCTACACCTTC.

The chain couples TRBV7-2 to TRBJ2-1, with no clear D. The germline V gene encodes CDR1 SGHTA and CDR2 FQGNSA. CDR3 length equals 14 residues. V was trimmed by 2 bases and J by 1 base, leaving 6 bases between them. The CDR3 DNA is TGTGCCAGCAGCTTACCAGTATCCTACAATGAGCAGTTCTTC. Translated: CASSLPVSYNEQFF.

Written as DNA, the CDR3 is TGTGCCAGCAGTTATACGGACTGGACCCGTTTAGAGCAGTACTTC. It yields the protein CASSYTDWTRLEQYF. V usage is TRBV6-2 or TRBV6-3 and J usage is TRBJ2-7; possibly TRBD2 for D (5 bases). Germline values: CDR1 MNHEY, CDR2 SVGEGT. Trimming shortened V by 3 bases and J by 7 bases, and 19 bases separated the two germline ends. The length of the CDR3 is 15 residues.

V and J are TRBV5-4 and TRBJ2-2, with 7 positions matching TRBD2. Germline CDR1 is SGHNT and CDR2 is YYREEE (reference sequence). V trimming: 4 bases; J trimming: 1 base; junction bases outside the gene matches: 4. This CDR3 has 15 amino acids. CDR3 amino acids: CASSRGRGNTGELFF. The CDR3, as DNA: TGTGCCAGCAGCCGAGGGAGGGGGAACACCGGGGAGCTGTTTTTT.

The genes are TRBV30 and TRBJ2-1; the match to TRBD2 covers 9 bases. CDR3 size: 15 residues. Germline V lookup: CDR1 GTSNPN, CDR2 SVGIG (reference sequence). V lost 4 bases to trimming and J lost 2 bases; unmatched junction nucleotides: 6. Here the CDR3 reads CAWNLAGATYNEQFF. In DNA, the CDR3 is TGTGCCTGGAATTTAGCGGGGGCTACCTACAATGAGCAGTTCTTC. Full variable domain (remainder filled in from reference TRBV30 and TRBJ2-1): SQTIHQWPATLVQPVGSPLSLECTVEGTSNPNLYWYRQAAGRGLQLLFYSVGIGQISSEVPQNLSASRPQDRQFILSSKKLLLSDSGFYLCAWNLAGATYNEQFFGPGTRLTVL.

The rearrangement links TRBV21-1 to TRBJ1-1; no DNA check was done on the table's D call, TRBD1. TRBV21-1 is a pseudogene locus. The CDR3 runs 14 residues. For the CDR3, the DNA is TGTGCCAGTCTCAACGACAGGGGAAACACTGAAGCTTTCTTT. This gives the protein CASLNDRGNTEAFF.

This rearrangement joins TRBV5-6 to TRBJ1-5; no reliable D call. Trimming removed 1 base at V and 6 bases at J, with 14 bases between. This CDR3 comprises 15 residues. CDR1 SGHDT and CDR2 YYEEEE come from the germline V gene. The DNA for the CDR3 is TGTGCCAGCAGCTTGATGGGAGGCCCGAGTCAGCCCCAGCATTTT. Its translation: CASSLMGGPSQPQHF.

The rearrangement joins TRBV7-8 to TRBJ2-1; 8 bases align to TRBD2. J gave up 6 bases and V 3 bases, and 4 bases lay outside the gene matches. The CDR3 loop spans 14 amino acids. The germline V gene encodes CDR1 SGHVS and CDR2 FQNEAQ. For the CDR3, the DNA is TGTGCCAGCAGCTTTAGCGGGGCACTCAATGAGCAGTTCTTC. This codes for CASSFSGALNEQFF.

The chain joins TRBV5-1 to TRBJ2-7, with TRBD2 matching over 8 bases. Germline V gene lookup returns CDR1 SGHRS and CDR2 YFSETQ. This CDR3 is 14 amino acids long. With V trimmed by 2 bases and J by 3 bases, 4 bases remained unmatched. The CDR3 DNA reads as TGCGCCAGCAGCTTTAGCGGGGAGTTCTACGAGCAGTACTTC. Translation: CASSFSGEFYEQYF.

This clone was seen more than once but under ten times. Germline and junction disagree at one end, which may indicate a read error. The chain carries TRBV11-2 and TRBJ2-2; TRBD1 agrees at 7 bases. The germline V gene encodes CDR1 SGHAT and CDR2 FQNNGV. This CDR3 contains 16 residues. DNA for the CDR3: TGTGCCAGCAGCGTAGACAGGGTTGGAAACACCGGGGAGCTGTTTTTT. This gives the protein CASSVDRVGNTGELFF.

V gene TRBV15 combines with J gene TRBJ2-1, with a weak D call TRBD1 (6 bases). V was clipped by 1 base and J by 5 bases, with 15 bases between them. The CDR3 has 16 amino acids. The germline gives CDR1 LNHNV, CDR2 YYDKDF (reference sequence). The DNA of the CDR3 is TGTGCCACCAGCAGAGCTATTGGGGGCGCCCACAATGAGCAGTTCTTC. Translated, it gives CATSRAIGGAHNEQFF.

This clone has only a few counts. The chain couples TRBV6-1 to TRBJ2-1; D unclear. This CDR3 region has 15 residues. The germline V gene has CDR1 MNHNS and CDR2 SASEGT. Between the trimmed V and J ends, which lost 2 bases and 9 bases, there was a span of 17 bases. CDR3 sequence reads: CASSERLVVGSEQFF. The CDR3 DNA reads as TGTGCCAGCAGTGAAAGGCTAGTGGTAGGTAGTGAGCAGTTCTTC.

The rearrangement uses TRBV20-1 and TRBJ1-2, with D perhaps matching TRBD1 (5 bases). Trimming stripped 4 bases from V and 7 bases from J, with 10 bases between. The CDR3 runs to 11 residues. Germline V gene data show CDR1 as DFQATT and CDR2 as SNEGSKA (reference sequence). The CDR3 region has the DNA TGCAGTGCTACAGGGAAGGTTGGCTACACCTTC. Its protein is CSATGKVGYTF.

The chain carries TRBV23-1 and TRBJ1-4; TRBD1 matches 7 bases. TRBV23-1 is noted as an ORF with a role that remains uncertain. The length of the CDR3 is 17 residues. Trimming cost V 8 bases and J 0 bases; bases outside gene matches: 12. CDR3 bases: TGCGCCAGCGCAAAGGAGGGGGCAACTTCAACTAATGAAAAACTGTTTTTT. This encodes CASAKEGATSTNEKLFF.

This clone was recorded only once. This sequence joins TRBV7-9 and TRBJ2-4, with TRBD1 matching 9 bases. The CDR3 is 19 amino acids. Germline V gives CDR1 SEHNR, CDR2 FQNEAQ (reference sequence). Trimming removed 3 bases from V and 6 bases from J; junction bases left unmatched: 18. The CDR3 protein is CASSFPDRGAPQVANIQYF. CDR3 nucleotides: TGTGCCAGCAGCTTCCCGGACAGGGGTGCACCACAAGTGGCAAACATTCAGTACTTC. The full variable domain, in which reference TRBV7-9 and TRBJ2-4 provide the parts outside the CDR3, is DTGVSQNPRHKITKRGQNVTFRCDPISEHNRLYWYRQTLGQGPEFLTYFQNEAQLEKSRLLSDRFSAERPKGSFSTLEIQRTEQGDSAMYLCASSFPDRGAPQVANIQYFGAGTRLSVL.

This chain joins TRBV21-1 and TRBJ1-3; TRBD1 was called by the table and not checked on the DNA. TRBV21-1 represents a pseudogene. This CDR3 is 17 amino acids long. CDR3: CASSNMRHQHLRNTIYF. CDR3 coding DNA: TGTGCCAGCAGCAATATGAGACACCAACACTTAAGAAACACCATATATTTT.

The chain combines TRBV10-3 with TRBJ1-2, with TRBD1 identical over 7 bases. The CDR3 has 14 residues. Germline CDR1 ENHRY, CDR2 SYGVKD. V shed 3 bases, J shed 6 bases, and the junction held 7 bases outside the gene matches. The CDR3 region is CAISEDRDLHGYTF. Here the CDR3 DNA reads TGTGCCATCAGTGAAGACAGGGATTTACATGGCTACACCTTC.

This clone has just one count. The chain combines TRBV30 with TRBJ1-2, with D maybe TRBD1 (6 bases). The CDR3 length is 13 residues. V lost 1 base to trimming and J lost 4 bases, with 10 bases between them. Per germline, CDR1 GTSNPN and CDR2 SVGIG (reference sequence). The CDR3 sequence is CAWSGQVLYGYTF. Written as DNA, the CDR3 is TGTGCCTGGAGTGGACAGGTTCTCTATGGCTACACCTTC.

The CDR3 reads CASSLEGLAGRGNEQFF. CDR3 coding DNA: TGTGCCAGCAGCTTAGAGGGACTAGCGGGAAGGGGGAATGAGCAGTTCTTC. The chain links TRBV11-2 to TRBJ2-1; 13 bases line up with TRBD2. CDR3 length: 17 residues. The germline V gene has CDR1 SGHAT and CDR2 FQNNGV. Trimming at V came to 0 bases and at J to 7 bases, leaving 6 bases not matched to a gene.

The chain joins TRBV28 to TRBJ2-7, with TRBD1 matching 7 bases. Germline values: CDR1 MDHEN, CDR2 SYDVKM. After removal of 5 bases from V and 3 bases from J, the junction contained 19 bases not matched to a gene. The CDR3 has 18 residues. The CDR3 bases are TGTGCCAGCAGTCTTGTGGCCCCCAGGAGACAGGGAAGCTACGAGCAGTACTTC. This sequence encodes CASSLVAPRRQGSYEQYF. Complete variable domain (other parts from reference TRBV28 and TRBJ2-7): DVKVTQSSRYLVKRTGEKVFLECVQDMDHENMFWYRQDPGLGLRLIYFSYDVKMKEKGDIPEGYSVSREKKERFSLILESASTNQTSMYLCASSLVAPRRQGSYEQYFGPGTRLTVT.

This clone was observed a few times. The CDR3 sequence: CASTPREGLHRQFF. The CDR3 DNA sequence: TGTGCCAGCACCCCGCGGGAGGGCCTCCACAGGCAGTTCTTC. The chain couples TRBV6-5 to TRBJ2-1, with 9 positions matching TRBD2. The CDR3 length is 14 residues. Looked up from germline, CDR1 is MNHEY and CDR2 is SVGAGI. V lost 7 bases, J lost 12 bases, and 13 bases stayed unmatched.

The J gene is TRBJ2-7, the V gene TRBV7-2; the match to TRBD2 covers 7 bases. V lost 5 bases and J lost 7; bases outside the gene matches: 8. Germline values: CDR1 SGHTA, CDR2 FQGNSA. The CDR3 is 13 residues long. The CDR3 DNA is TGTGCCAGCAGCACACGGACTAGAGGGGAGCAGTACTTC. Residues: CASSTRTRGEQYF.

In its sample, this clone was seen once. The V gene is TRBV7-2, the J gene TRBJ1-5; TRBD1 matches 10 bases. Per the germline V gene, CDR1 is SGHTA and CDR2 is FQGNSA. The V segment lost 1 base and the J segment 6 bases; nucleotides outside the gene matches: 3. The CDR3 covers 15 residues. The CDR3 reads CASSLGQGAAQPQHF. The DNA of the CDR3 is TGTGCCAGCAGCTTAGGACAGGGGGCGGCTCAGCCCCAGCATTTT.

V and J are TRBV7-2 and TRBJ2-1; TRBD2 aligns across 11 bases. CDR3 length: 15 residues. CDR1 is SGHTA and CDR2 is FQGNSA in the germline V gene. J gave up 3 bases and V 8 bases, and 6 bases lay outside the gene matches. The CDR3 loop is CASSLAGGDYNEQFF. The CDR3 DNA sequence: TGTGCCAGCTCCTTAGCGGGGGGGGACTACAATGAGCAGTTCTTC. Supplemented by reference TRBV7-2 and TRBJ2-1, the full variable domain reads GAGVSQSPSNKVTEKGKDVELRCDPISGHTALYWYRQSLGQGLEFLIYFQGNSAPDKSGLPSDRFSAERTGGSVSTLTIQRTQQEDSAVYLCASSLAGGDYNEQFFGPGTRLTVL.

The CDR3 loop reads CASSRDINYGYTF. Here the CDR3 DNA reads TGTGCCAGCAGTCGGGACATTAACTATGGCTACACCTTC. The gene calls are TRBV28 and TRBJ1-2; a weak D match, TRBD1 (6 bases). The germline CDR1 and CDR2 sequences are MDHEN and SYDVKM. This CDR3 is 13 amino acids long. V was pared by 5 bases and J by 1 base, with 8 bases between.

The chain has TRBV19 and TRBJ2-1; 11 positions match TRBD1. CDR1 and CDR2 from the germline V gene are LNHDA and SQIVND (reference sequence). The CDR3 loop spans 15 amino acids. V gave up 3 bases and J gave up 9 bases; unmatched junction bases: 7. CDR3 protein: CASSIQGQGASEQFF. The CDR3 DNA reads as TGTGCCAGTAGTATCCAAGGACAGGGGGCAAGTGAGCAGTTCTTC.

This chain connects TRBV7-9 to TRBJ2-7; D not certain. CDR1 is SEHNR, CDR2 FQNEAQ, per germline (reference sequence). V lost 5 bases, J lost 3 bases, and 5 bases lay in between. The CDR3 is 11 amino acids. Here the CDR3 reads CASSKHYEQYF. CDR3 bases: TGTGCCAGCAGCAAACACTACGAGCAGTACTTC.

The genes are TRBV7-2 and TRBJ2-3; TRBD2 agrees at 7 bases. V was pared by 5 bases and J by 3 bases, with 8 bases of the junction left unmatched. Germline assignment: CDR1 SGHTA and CDR2 FQGNSA. The CDR3 is made up of 15 amino acids. The CDR3 reads CASSPRLASTDTQYF. CDR3 coding DNA: TGTGCCAGCAGCCCGAGACTAGCAAGTACAGATACGCAGTATTTT.

The rearrangement joins TRBV6-6 to TRBJ1-4, with D unclear. The CDR3 sequence is 14 residues long. Between the trimmed V and J ends, which lost 5 bases and 1 base, there was a span of 8 bases. Germline V CDR1 and CDR2: MNHNY, SVGAGI (reference sequence). The CDR3 is CASSEQETNEKLFF. DNA for the CDR3: TGTGCCAGCAGTGAGCAGGAAACTAATGAAAAACTGTTTTTT.